These 16 T cell receptor beta chains originate from one sample sequenced in a study of CD8+ T cells in alopecia areata. Sequencing templates came from extracted RNA that was reverse transcribed into cDNA. TCRdb keeps only in-frame clones here, not all; method: immunoSEQ multiplex PCR. Seen here are roughly 180,000 clones, roughly 60% observed once, and the top ten hold under 2%. This sample comprised CD4+ T cells sorted from blood, obtained at week 0. The source of these receptors is a human donor with alopecia areata.

This clone was recorded only once. Other DNA variants within this sample encode the same CDR3. V gene TRBV30 combines with J gene TRBJ2-5; no clear D gene. The CDR3 is 11 amino acids. Trimming removed 0 bases at V and 5 bases at J, with 4 bases between. Germline assignment: CDR1 GTSNPN and CDR2 SVGIG (reference sequence). CDR3 nucleotide sequence: TGTGCCTGGAGTGTACGTGAGACCCAGTACTTC. Translating gives CAWSVRETQYF.

The table lists this clone with a few counts. The sample contains more than one DNA sequence encoding this CDR3. The DNA of the CDR3 is TGCGCCAGCAGCTTGAGGGGGGTGAGCACAGATACGCAGTATTTT. Amino acid sequence: CASSLRGVSTDTQYF. The V call is TRBV5-1, the J call TRBJ2-3; possibly TRBD1 or TRBD2 for D (6 bases each). Deletions cut 1 base from V and 0 bases from J, with 9 bases between. From germline, CDR1 is SGHRS and CDR2 YFSETQ. The CDR3 covers 15 residues.

The chain recombines TRBV20-1 with TRBJ1-1; D is undetermined. Germline values: CDR1 DFQATT, CDR2 SNEGSKA (reference sequence). Trimming shortened V by 5 bases and J by 1 base, and 5 bases separated the two germline ends. This CDR3 region has 11 residues. CDR3 nucleotides: TGCAGTGCTGGCCGGAACACTGAAGCTTTCTTT. It yields the protein CSAGRNTEAFF.

This clone has a single count. The V gene is TRBV19, the J gene TRBJ2-5; D remains ambiguous. Per the germline V gene, CDR1 is LNHDA and CDR2 is SQIVND (reference sequence). Trimming stripped 5 bases from V and 1 base from J, with 8 bases between. The CDR3 runs to 13 residues. This chain's CDR3 is CASSVQVQETQYF. CDR3 coding DNA: TGTGCCAGTAGTGTACAAGTCCAAGAGACCCAGTACTTC.

This chain links TRBV7-3 with TRBJ2-3; D is uncertain. The CDR3 is 13 amino acids. The germline V and J ends were trimmed by 3 bases and 2 bases, with 6 bases remaining between them. The germline V gene has CDR1 SGHTA and CDR2 FQGTGA. The CDR3 region has the DNA TGTGCCAGCAGCTTGGCCCCCACAGATACGCAGTATTTT. Encoded protein: CASSLAPTDTQYF.

This chain joins TRBV5-1 and TRBJ2-7; D gene unclear. Germline CDR1 reads SGHRS; CDR2 reads YFSETQ. The CDR3 contains 15 residues. V lost 1 base and J 1 base, leaving 12 bases between the germline ends. The CDR3 DNA reads TGCGCCAGCAGCTTGTGGTCGGACGGATCCTACGAGCAGTACTTC. It codes for CASSLWSDGSYEQYF.

This clone was seen only once. This chain links TRBV5-1 with TRBJ2-1, with 11 bases matching TRBD2. Germline assignment: CDR1 SGHRS and CDR2 YFSETQ. This CDR3 comprises 15 residues. Unmatched junction bases numbered 4, after V lost 0 bases and J lost 8 bases. CDR3 nucleotide sequence: TGCGCCAGCAGCTTGGCTAGCGGGGGGAGCCATGAGCAGTTCTTC. Residues: CASSLASGGSHEQFF.

V is TRBV6-4 and J is TRBJ2-4; tentatively, D is TRBD1 or TRBD2 (5 bases each). The germline V gene has CDR1 MRHNA and CDR2 SNTAGT. The length of the CDR3 is 16 residues. Trimming took 4 bases from V and 0 from J, leaving 13 bases between them. In nucleotides, the CDR3 is TGTGCCAGCAGTGGGGGGTTTGGTATAGCCAAAAACATTCAGTACTTC. It yields the protein CASSGGFGIAKNIQYF.

The CDR3 region is CAWTAAANYGYTF. CDR3 coding DNA: TGTGCCTGGACCGCGGCCGCTAACTATGGCTACACCTTC. The rearrangement links TRBV30 to TRBJ1-2; D not resolved. The V gene lost 4 bases and the J gene lost 0 bases, with 9 bases spanning the gap. Germline V CDR1 and CDR2: GTSNPN, SVGIG (reference sequence). The CDR3 extends over 13 amino acids.

The chain recombines TRBV5-1 with TRBJ2-2, with 7 nucleotides matching TRBD2. The CDR3 length is 16 residues. Trimming cost V 1 base and J 4 bases; bases outside gene matches: 7. CDR1 SGHRS and CDR2 YFSETQ come from the germline V gene. CDR3 amino acids: CASSLNGEGLTGELFF. The CDR3 DNA follows: TGCGCCAGCAGCTTGAACGGGGAGGGACTCACCGGGGAGCTGTTTTTT.

The chain combines TRBV14 with TRBJ1-2; D is ambiguous. Germline-derived CDR1 and CDR2 are SGHDN and FVKESK. The CDR3 has 13 amino acids. With 3 bases removed from V and 4 bases from J, the gap between germline ends came to 9 bases. The CDR3: CASSHLGSYGYTF. CDR3 bases: TGTGCCAGCAGCCATCTCGGTAGCTATGGCTACACCTTC.

The rearrangement joins TRBV5-6 to TRBJ1-6, with D unclear. The germline V gene encodes CDR1 SGHDT and CDR2 YYEEEE. Trimming removed 1 base at V and 14 bases at J, with 7 bases between. CDR3 length: 11 amino acids. CDR3 residues: CASSLLGSLHF. CDR3 DNA: TGTGCCAGCAGCTTGTTGGGGTCCCTCCACTTT.

The chain carries TRBV25-1 and TRBJ2-1; the D gene is possibly TRBD1 (6 bases). Germline loops: CDR1 MGHDK, CDR2 SYGVNS. The V and J ends lost 5 bases and 2 bases respectively, with 10 bases between them. The CDR3 sequence is 14 residues long. The CDR3 DNA is TGTGCCAGCAGTCGTAGGGGGACCTACAATGAGCAGTTCTTC. Its protein product is CASSRRGTYNEQFF.

This chain uses TRBV7-2 with TRBJ2-2; perhaps TRBD1 as D (6 bases). CDR1 and CDR2 (germline): SGHTA, FQGNSA. Trimming shortened V by 4 bases and J by 6 bases, and 12 bases separated the two germline ends. There are 14 residues in the CDR3. The CDR3 DNA reads TGTGCCAGCAGCTCGTTTACAGGGTCCGGGGAGCTGTTTTTT. Its translation is CASSSFTGSGELFF.

This clone was detected only a few times. The chain employs TRBV11-2 and TRBJ2-1; D is perhaps TRBD1 (5 bases). The CDR3 is made up of 17 amino acids. Per the germline V gene, CDR1 is SGHAT and CDR2 is FQNNGV. With 1 base removed from V and 6 bases from J, the gap between germline ends came to 19 bases. In DNA form, the CDR3 reads TGTGCCAGCAGCTTAGTCGCCCCCGGACACAGGCCCAATGAGCAGTTCTTC. The encoded protein is CASSLVAPGHRPNEQFF.

Worth noting for this clone: Other nucleotide sequences in the sample specify the same CDR3. The rearrangement links TRBV11-2 to TRBJ1-1; perhaps TRBD1 as D (5 bases). V shed 3 bases and J shed 3 bases, with 8 bases lying between them. This CDR3 has 13 residues. Germline assignment: CDR1 SGHAT and CDR2 FQNNGV. The CDR3 nucleotides read TGTGCCAGCAGCTTGGGGGGGGACACTGAAGCTTTCTTT. Translated, it gives CASSLGGDTEAFF.